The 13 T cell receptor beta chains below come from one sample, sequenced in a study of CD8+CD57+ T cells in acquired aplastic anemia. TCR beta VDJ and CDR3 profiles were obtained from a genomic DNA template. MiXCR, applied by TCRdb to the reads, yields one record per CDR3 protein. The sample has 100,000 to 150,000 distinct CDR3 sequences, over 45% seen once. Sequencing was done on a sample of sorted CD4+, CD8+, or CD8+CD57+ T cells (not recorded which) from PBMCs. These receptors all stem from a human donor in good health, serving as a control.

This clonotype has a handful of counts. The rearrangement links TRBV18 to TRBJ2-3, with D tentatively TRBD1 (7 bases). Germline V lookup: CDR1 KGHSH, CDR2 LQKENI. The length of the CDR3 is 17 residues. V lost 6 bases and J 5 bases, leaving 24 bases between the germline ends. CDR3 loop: CASSRAQGGTGRDTQYF. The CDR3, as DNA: TGTGCCAGCTCGCGTGCCCAGGGGGGCACAGGAAGAGATACGCAGTATTTT. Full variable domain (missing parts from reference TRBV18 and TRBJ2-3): NAGVMQNPRHLVRRRGQEARLRCSPMKGHSHVYWYRQLPEEGLKFMVYLQKENIIDESGMPKERFSAEFPKEGPSILRIQQVVRGDSAAYFCASSRAQGGTGRDTQYFGPGTRLTVL.

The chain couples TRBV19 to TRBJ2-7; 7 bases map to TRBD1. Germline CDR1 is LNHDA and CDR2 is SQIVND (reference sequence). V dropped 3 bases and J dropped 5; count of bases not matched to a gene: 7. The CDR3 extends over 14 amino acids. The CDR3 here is CASSIFAGQDEQYF. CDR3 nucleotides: TGTGCCAGTAGTATTTTCGCCGGACAGGACGAGCAGTACTTC.

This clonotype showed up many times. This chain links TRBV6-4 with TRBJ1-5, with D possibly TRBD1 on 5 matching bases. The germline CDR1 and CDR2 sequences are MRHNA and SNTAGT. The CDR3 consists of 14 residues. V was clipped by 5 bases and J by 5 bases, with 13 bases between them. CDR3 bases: TGTGCCAGCAGTCCGACAGCTTCCCATCAGCCCCAGCATTTT. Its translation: CASSPTASHQPQHF.

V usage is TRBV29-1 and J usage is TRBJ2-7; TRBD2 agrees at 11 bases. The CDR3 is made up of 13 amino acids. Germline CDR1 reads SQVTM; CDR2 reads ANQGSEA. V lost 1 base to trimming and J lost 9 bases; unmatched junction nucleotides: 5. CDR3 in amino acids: CSVEGLAGPWQYF. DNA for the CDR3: TGCAGCGTTGAAGGACTAGCGGGGCCCTGGCAGTACTTC.

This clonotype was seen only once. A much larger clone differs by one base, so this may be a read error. CDR3 nucleotides: TGCGCCAGCAACCTCCGTGGGGAGTATGGGAACACCGGGGAGCTGTTTTTT. Protein: CASNLRGEYGNTGELFF. V and J are TRBV5-1 and TRBJ2-2; TRBD2 is a possible D gene (5 bases). The CDR3 loop spans 17 amino acids. The germline V gene encodes CDR1 SGHRS and CDR2 YFSETQ. The V gene lost 6 bases and the J gene lost 1 base, with 19 bases spanning the gap.

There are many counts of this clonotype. CDR3 nucleotide sequence: TGTGCCAGCAGCCCCAGGACTAGCGATCCCCTGGGGGGTGAGCAGTTCTTC. It translates to CASSPRTSDPLGGEQFF. The gene calls are TRBV7-6 and TRBJ2-1; 9 nucleotides agree with TRBD2. V lost 5 bases and J lost 9; bases outside the gene matches: 17. The CDR3 spans 17 residues. CDR1 is SGHVS, CDR2 FNYEAQ, per germline.

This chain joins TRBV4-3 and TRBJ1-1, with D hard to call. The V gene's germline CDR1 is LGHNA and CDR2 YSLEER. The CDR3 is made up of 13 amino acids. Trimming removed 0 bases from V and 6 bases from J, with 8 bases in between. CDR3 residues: CASSQERRAEAFF. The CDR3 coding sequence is TGCGCCAGCAGCCAAGAAAGGAGGGCTGAAGCTTTCTTT.

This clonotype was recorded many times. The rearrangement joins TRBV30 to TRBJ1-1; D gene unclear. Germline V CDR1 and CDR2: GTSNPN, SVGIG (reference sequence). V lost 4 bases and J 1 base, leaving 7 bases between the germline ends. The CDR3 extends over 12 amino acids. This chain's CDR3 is CAWKYKNTEAFF. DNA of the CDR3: TGTGCCTGGAAATACAAGAACACTGAAGCTTTCTTT.

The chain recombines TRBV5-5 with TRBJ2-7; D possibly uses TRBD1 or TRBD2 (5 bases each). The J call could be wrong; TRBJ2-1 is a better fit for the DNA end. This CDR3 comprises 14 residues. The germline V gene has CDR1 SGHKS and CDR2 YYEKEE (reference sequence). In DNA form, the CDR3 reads TGTGCCAGCAGCTCATCCGGGACGCACAATGAGCAGTTCTTC. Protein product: CASSSSGTHNEQFF.

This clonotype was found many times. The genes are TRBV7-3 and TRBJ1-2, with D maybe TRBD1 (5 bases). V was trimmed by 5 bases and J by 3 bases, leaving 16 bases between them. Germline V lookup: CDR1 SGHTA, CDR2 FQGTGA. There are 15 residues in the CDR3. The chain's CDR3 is CASSPIGQGDYGYTF. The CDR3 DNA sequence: TGTGCCAGCAGCCCCATAGGGCAGGGTGACTATGGCTACACCTTC. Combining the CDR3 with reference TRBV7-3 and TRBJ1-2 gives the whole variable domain GAGVSQTPSNKVTEKGKYVELRCDPISGHTALYWYRQSLGQGPEFLIYFQGTGAADDSGLPNDRFFAVRPEGSVSTLKIQRTERGDSAVYLCASSPIGQGDYGYTFGSGTRLTVV.

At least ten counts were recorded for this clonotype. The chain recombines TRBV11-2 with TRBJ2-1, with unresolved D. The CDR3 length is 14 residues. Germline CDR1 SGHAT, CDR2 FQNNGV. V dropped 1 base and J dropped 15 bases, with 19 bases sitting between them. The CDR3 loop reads CASSLAHRTLGPFF. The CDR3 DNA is TGTGCCAGCAGCTTAGCCCATCGTACCTTAGGCCCGTTCTTC.

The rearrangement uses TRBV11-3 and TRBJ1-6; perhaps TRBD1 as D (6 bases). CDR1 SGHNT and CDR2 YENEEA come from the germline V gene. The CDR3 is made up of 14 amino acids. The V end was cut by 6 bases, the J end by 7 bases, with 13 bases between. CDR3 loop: CASSLQGRNSPLHF. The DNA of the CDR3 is TGTGCCAGCAGTTTACAGGGCCGAAATTCACCCCTCCACTTT. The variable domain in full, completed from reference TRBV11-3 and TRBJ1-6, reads EAGVVQSPRYKIIEKKQPVAFWCNPISGHNTLYWYLQNLGQGPELLIRYENEEAVDDSQLPKDRFSAERLKGVDSTLKIQPAELGDSAVYLCASSLQGRNSPLHFGNGTRLTVT.

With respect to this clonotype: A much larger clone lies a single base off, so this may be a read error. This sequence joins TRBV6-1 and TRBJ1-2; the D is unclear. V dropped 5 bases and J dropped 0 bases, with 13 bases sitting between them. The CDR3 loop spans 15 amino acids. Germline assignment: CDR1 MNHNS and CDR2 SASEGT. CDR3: CASSTTAGSNYGYTF. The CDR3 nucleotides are TGTGCCAGCAGTACCACGGCAGGATCTAACTATGGCTACACCTTC.